A selection of T cell receptor beta chains follows, all from one sample in a study of cytomegalovirus exposure and HLA in healthy donors. Clones were sequenced by immunoSEQ multiplex PCR, and TCRdb holds only the in-frame ones, with some missing. The repertoire holds approximately 170,000 clones, with 60% to 85% as singletons. The specimen was PBMCs. The origin of the receptors is a female donor in good health and CMV-seronegative. The CDR3 runs from the conserved cysteine through the conserved F or W. The D gene is left open where the match is weak. For some rows the clone size is stated as once, few or many, or as a class when expanded; others skip it.

clone_size | d_call | j_call | v_call | cdr3_aa | cdr3_nt
few | TRBD2 | TRBJ2-3 | TRBV30 | CAWGGVAGLYTQYF | TGTGCCTGGGGGGGAGTAGCGGGGTTGTATACGCAGTATTTT
NA | NA | TRBJ2-7 | TRBV9 | CASSVDEGSLREQYF | TGTGCCAGCAGCGTAGACGAGGGTAGTCTCCGCGAGCAGTACTTC
NA | NA | TRBJ1-3 | TRBV6-5 | CASSYSEEAGNTIYF | TGTGCCAGCAGTTACTCAGAGGAGGCTGGAAACACCATATATTTT
NA | NA | TRBJ2-3 | TRBV11-3 | CASSPGGVDTQYF | TGTGCCAGCAGCCCAGGAGGGGTCGATACGCAGTATTTT
once | TRBD1 | TRBJ1-2 | TRBV13 | CASSPLGQGANGYTF | TGTGCCAGCAGCCCCCTCGGACAGGGAGCAAATGGCTACACCTTC
NA | NA | TRBJ1-1 | TRBV4-1 | CASSQEGAMNTEAFF | TGCGCCAGCAGCCAAGAGGGGGCAATGAACACTGAAGCTTTCTTT
NA | TRBD2 | TRBJ2-3 | TRBV7-9 | CASSLAGGDDTQYF | TGTGCCAGCAGCTTAGCCGGGGGGGACGATACGCAGTATTTT
NA | TRBD1 | TRBJ2-2 | TRBV2 | CASTDRGNTGELFF | TGTGCCAGCACGGACAGGGGGAACACCGGGGAGCTGTTTTTT
NA | NA | TRBJ2-2 | TRBV4-1 | CASRFGGLATGELFF | TGCGCCAGCAGGTTCGGGGGGCTGGCCACCGGGGAGCTGTTTTTT
NA | TRBD1 | TRBJ2-7 | TRBV5-1 | CASSPGSGQGFHEQYF | TGCGCCAGCAGCCCTGGTTCGGGACAGGGGTTCCACGAGCAGTACTTC
NA | NA | TRBJ1-5 | TRBV11-2 | CASSLGGQQPQHF | TGTGCCAGCAGCTTAGGCGGGCAGCAGCCCCAGCATTTT
NA | TRBD2 | TRBJ2-5 | TRBV4-2 | CASSPSGGDQETQYF | TGTGCCAGCAGCCCTAGCGGGGGGGACCAAGAGACCCAGTACTTC
NA | NA | TRBJ1-5 | TRBV28 | CASSPQGTNQPQHF | TGTGCCAGCAGTCCACAGGGAACTAATCAGCCCCAGCATTTT
NA | NA | TRBJ1-2 | TRBV5-4 | CASSPEAGRSNGYTF | TGTGCCAGCAGCCCGGAGGCGGGTAGAAGTAATGGCTACACCTTC
NA | NA | TRBJ1-3 | TRBV5-6 | CASSGGLQGFSGNTIYF | TGTGCCAGCAGCGGTGGATTACAGGGTTTCTCTGGAAACACCATATATTTT
NA | TRBD1 | TRBJ1-4 | TRBV5-6 | CASSLDRGEKLFF | TGTGCCAGCAGCTTGGACAGGGGTGAAAAACTGTTTTTT
few | TRBD2 | TRBJ2-1 | TRBV7-9 | CASSLDLAGSSYNEQFF | TGTGCCAGCAGCTTAGACCTAGCGGGAAGCTCCTACAATGAGCAGTTCTTC
NA | NA | TRBJ1-2 | TRBV21-1 | CASSKNRTGGYGYTF | TGTGCCAGCAGCAAAAACCGGACAGGGGGCTATGGCTACACCTTC
few | NA | TRBJ1-3 | TRBV5-4 | CASSLGTFTGNTIYF | TGTGCCAGCAGCCTCGGGACATTTACTGGAAACACCATATATTTT
NA | TRBD2 | TRBJ2-3 | TRBV19 | CASSIGTSGSTDTQYF | TGTGCCAGTAGTATAGGTACTAGCGGGAGCACAGATACGCAGTATTTT
NA | TRBD2 | TRBJ2-1 | TRBV18 | CASSPDLAGHPNNEQFF | TGTGCCAGCTCACCAGATCTAGCGGGGCACCCTAACAATGAGCAGTTCTTC
NA | TRBD1 | TRBJ1-4 | TRBV5-3 | CARSLVKGAQGEKLFF | TGTGCCAGAAGCTTGGTCAAGGGGGCGCAGGGTGAAAAACTGTTTTTT
NA | NA | TRBJ2-1 | TRBV5-1 | CASTGTSPNSYNEQFF | TGCGCCAGCACAGGGACTTCCCCAAACTCCTACAATGAGCAGTTCTTC
once | NA | TRBJ1-2 | TRBV29-1 | CSVEGGPNYGYTF | TGCAGCGTTGAGGGGGGTCCTAACTATGGCTACACCTTC
NA | NA | TRBJ2-7 | TRBV4-1 | CASSPTTVREGEQYF | TGCGCCAGCAGCCCAACAACCGTCAGGGAAGGCGAGCAGTACTTC
NA | NA | TRBJ2-1 | TRBV18 | CASSPWGGQFDEQFF | TGTGCCAGCTCACCATGGGGGGGCCAGTTCGATGAGCAGTTCTTC
NA | NA | TRBJ2-5 | TRBV30 | CAWTLGGDQETQYF | TGTGCCTGGACCCTAGGGGGTGACCAAGAGACCCAGTACTTC
NA | NA | TRBJ1-5 | TRBV5-5 | CASSLPGINQPQHF | TGTGCCAGCAGCCTTCCGGGGATCAATCAGCCCCAGCATTTT
NA | NA | TRBJ1-6 | TRBV5-6 | CASRRSTAPLHF | TGTGCCAGCAGGAGATCTACGGCACCCCTCCACTTT
NA | NA | TRBJ2-5 | TRBV15 | CATSRDSLEQETQYF | TGTGCCACCAGCAGGGATTCCCTAGAGCAAGAGACCCAGTACTTC
once | TRBD2 | TRBJ2-3 | TRBV19 | CASSMQGGGLADTQYF | TGTGCCAGTAGTATGCAGGGCGGGGGGCTAGCAGATACGCAGTATTTT
NA | TRBD2 | TRBJ2-7 | TRBV19 | CASSIGLAGAPYEQYF | TGTGCCAGTAGTATCGGACTAGCGGGGGCCCCCTATGAGCAGTACTTC
NA | NA | TRBJ1-1 | TRBV11-2 | CASSPPGLHTEAFF | TGTGCCAGCAGCCCCCCGGGACTCCACACTGAAGCTTTCTTT
NA | TRBD2 | TRBJ2-2 | TRBV7-2 | CASRDYNTGELFF | TGTGCCAGTCGGGACTACAACACCGGGGAGCTGTTTTTT
NA | NA | TRBJ1-4 | TRBV19 | CASIRSGTEKLFF | TGTGCCAGTATTCGATCCGGGACAGAAAAACTGTTTTTT
NA | TRBD2 | TRBJ2-3 | TRBV5-4 | CASSVISGSGADTQYF | TGTGCCAGCAGCGTTATTAGCGGGAGCGGGGCAGATACGCAGTATTTT
NA | NA | TRBJ1-1 | TRBV13 | CASSITRGHAFF | TGTGCCAGCAGCATAACCAGGGGACACGCTTTCTTT
NA | NA | TRBJ2-7 | TRBV5-1 | CASSFGVSSYEQYF | TGCGCCAGCAGCTTCGGGGTAAGCTCCTACGAGCAGTACTTC
NA | NA | TRBJ2-7 | TRBV2 | CASLGREYSYEQYF | TGTGCCAGCTTAGGTCGGGAGTACTCCTACGAGCAGTACTTC
NA | NA | TRBJ1-6 | TRBV5-4 | CASSFRPLPLHF | TGTGCCAGCAGCTTCCGTCCCCTTCCCCTCCACTTT
NA | NA | TRBJ1-2 | TRBV4-3 | CASSQDITGSNYGYTF | TGCGCCAGCAGCCAAGATATAACAGGGTCTAACTATGGCTACACCTTC
few | TRBD2 | TRBJ2-1 | TRBV30 | CAWSPLIFSGRAANEQFF | TGTGCCTGGAGCCCCCTCATTTTTAGCGGGAGGGCCGCCAATGAGCAGTTCTTC
NA | NA | TRBJ1-4 | TRBV7-9 | CASSVAVGVKLFF | TGTGCCAGCAGCGTAGCGGTCGGGGTAAAACTGTTTTTT
NA | NA | TRBJ1-1 | TRBV25-1 | CASRQEKNTEAFF | TGTGCCAGCAGACAGGAGAAGAACACTGAAGCTTTCTTT
NA | NA | TRBJ2-5 | TRBV9 | CASSLASQETQYF | TGTGCCAGCAGCCTCGCCAGCCAAGAGACCCAGTACTTC
NA | NA | TRBJ2-7 | TRBV7-9 | CASSFTSSYEQYF | TGTGCCAGCAGCTTTACTAGTTCCTACGAGCAGTACTTC
NA | NA | TRBJ2-7 | TRBV9 | CASSGPGRFSYEQYF | TGTGCCAGCAGCGGCCCAGGAAGATTCTCCTACGAGCAGTACTTC
once | TRBD1 | TRBJ1-6 | TRBV28 | CASSYQGASVSPLHF | TGTGCCAGCAGTTATCAGGGGGCATCGGTCTCACCCCTCCACTTT
NA | TRBD1 | TRBJ1-4 | TRBV27 | CASSLSRRGLGEKLFF | TGTGCCAGCAGTTTATCCCGAAGGGGGCTGGGAGAAAAACTGTTTTTT
once | NA | TRBJ1-6 | TRBV5-1 | CASSLVPGANSPLHF | TGCGCCAGCAGCTTGGTACCCGGAGCTAATTCACCCCTCCACTTT
NA | TRBD1 | TRBJ2-2 | TRBV6-6 | CASKDRVGTGELFF | TGTGCCAGCAAAGACAGGGTCGGCACCGGGGAGCTGTTTTTT
NA | TRBD2 | TRBJ2-7 | TRBV28 | CASSLALAGVSYEQYF | TGTGCCAGCAGCCTGGCGCTAGCGGGGGTGTCCTACGAGCAGTACTTC
NA | TRBD2 | TRBJ2-7 | TRBV30 | CAWSVTAGVLEEQYF | TGTGCCTGGAGTGTAACGGCGGGAGTTTTGGAGGAGCAGTACTTC
NA | NA | TRBJ1-2 | TRBV9 | CASSVGPGANYGYTF | TGTGCCAGCAGCGTAGGTCCAGGTGCTAACTATGGCTACACCTTC
once | TRBD2 | TRBJ2-5 | TRBV7-9 | CSSVSSGGPQYF | TGTTCCAGCGTTAGTAGCGGGGGGCCCCAGTACTTC
once | TRBD2 | TRBJ2-1 | TRBV7-2 | CASSPSGGADPREQFF | TGTGCCAGCAGCCCTAGCGGGGGGGCCGATCCCCGAGAGCAGTTCTTC
NA | TRBD1 | TRBJ2-7 | TRBV30 | CARGQGDPYEQYF | TGTGCCAGAGGACAGGGGGACCCCTACGAGCAGTACTTC